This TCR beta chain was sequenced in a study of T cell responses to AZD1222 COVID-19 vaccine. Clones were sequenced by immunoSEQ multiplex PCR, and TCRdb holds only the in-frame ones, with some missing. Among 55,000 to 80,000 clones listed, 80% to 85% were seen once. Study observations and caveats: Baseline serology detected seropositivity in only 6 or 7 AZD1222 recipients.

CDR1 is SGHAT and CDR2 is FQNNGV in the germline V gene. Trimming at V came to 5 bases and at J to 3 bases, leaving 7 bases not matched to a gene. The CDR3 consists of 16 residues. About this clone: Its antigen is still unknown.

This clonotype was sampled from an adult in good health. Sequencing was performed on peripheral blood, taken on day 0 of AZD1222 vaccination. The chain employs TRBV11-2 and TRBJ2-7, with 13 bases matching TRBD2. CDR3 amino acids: CASSETTSGGLYEQYF. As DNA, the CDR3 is TGTGCCAGCAGCGAAACGACTAGCGGGGGGCTCTACGAGCAGTACTTC.